Sequencing of this T cell receptor (beta chain) was carried out in a study of T cells in Graves' hyperthyroidism and ophthalmopathy. Per the germline V gene, CDR1 is LNHDA and CDR2 is SQIVND (reference sequence). V was pared by 4 bases and J by 10 bases, with 16 bases between. This CDR3 region has 13 residues. This clonotype was picked up many times. Its antigen is currently unknown. Graves' hyperthyroidism was deemed stable given no ophthalmopathy progression within 18 months. Amplification of TCR beta CDR3 regions used RNA as the template. A first-round RT-PCR of the TCR CDR3 used the HTBI primer set. TCRdb itself ran the multiplex PCR reads through MiXCR, one entry per CDR3 protein. Of 360,000 or so distinct CDR3 sequences listed, 15% to 20% were seen once; the top ten hold 3.7%. Study-wide results and limits: Ophthalmopathy, as predicted by the model, came a median 6.5 months after the prediction. In simple terms, a model built on 13 V-J features told ophthalmopathy apart from stable hyperthyroidism.

The chain carries TRBV19 and TRBJ1-1; D is possibly TRBD1 (6 bases). The sequenced sample consisted of blood. The origin of this receptor is a woman between 18 and 29 years old with Graves' hyperthyroidism. CDR3 amino acids: CASSTRQARSAFF. The DNA of the CDR3 is TGTGCCAGTAGTACGAGACAGGCCAGATCAGCTTTCTTT. The variable domain in full, completed from reference TRBV19 and TRBJ1-1, reads DGGITQSPKYLFRKEGQNVTLSCEQNLNHDAMYWYRQDPGQGLRLIYYSQIVNDFQKGDIAEGYSVSREKKESFPLTVTSAQKNPTAFYLCASSTRQARSAFFGQGTRLTVV.